Presented here are 26 T cell receptor beta chains from one specimen sequenced in a study of T cell responses to AZD1222 COVID-19 vaccine. Profiling relied on immunoSEQ multiplex PCR, and the TCRdb table lists in-frame clones only, not all of them. There are 140,000 to 150,000 clones in the sample; just over 90% occur only once, and around 2.8% lies in the top ten. The specimen comprised peripheral blood, sampled on day 0 of MenACWY control vaccination. Source of these receptors: an adult in good health.

This sequence joins TRBV6-5 and TRBJ1-2; maybe TRBD1 (6 bases). Germline CDR1 and CDR2: MNHEY and SVGAGI. V lost 7 bases and J lost 6, with 18 bases in between. The CDR3 loop spans 14 amino acids. CDR3 coding DNA: TGTGCCAGCAATAAACAGGGTAGAAGTGATGGCTACACCTTC. As protein: CASNKQGRSDGYTF.

The genes are TRBV7-8 and TRBJ2-1, with D perhaps being TRBD1 or TRBD2 (5 bases each). Germline loops: CDR1 SGHVS, CDR2 FQNEAQ. V was cut by 5 bases and J by 10 bases, with 21 bases left in between. The CDR3 consists of 15 residues. For the CDR3, the DNA is TGTGCCAGCAGCCCGGCGACGAGGGGTCAAGGAGAGCAGTTCTTC. This translates into CASSPATRGQGEQFF.

V gene TRBV6-5 combines with J gene TRBJ1-1; the D is unclear. Germline assignment: CDR1 MNHEY and CDR2 SVGAGI. The CDR3 spans 14 residues. The V end lost 8 bases, the J end lost 0 bases, and 13 bases lay between the germline ends. CDR3 amino acids: CASLIGLMNTEAFF. The DNA of the CDR3 is TGTGCCAGCTTGATAGGGCTCATGAACACTGAAGCTTTCTTT.

The chain has TRBV5-4 and TRBJ1-2; D uncertain. The germline CDR1 and CDR2 sequences are SGHNT and YYREEE (reference sequence). Trimming cost V 4 bases and J 2 bases, with 9 bases left between them. The CDR3 contains 13 residues. CDR3 sequence: CASSETRNYGYTF. In DNA form, the CDR3 reads TGTGCCAGCAGCGAAACAAGGAACTATGGCTACACCTTC. The full variable domain, with the rest looked up from reference TRBV5-4 and TRBJ1-2, is ETGVTQSPTHLIKTRGQQVTLRCSSQSGHNTVSWYQQALGQGPQFIFQYYREEENGRGNFPPRFSGLQFPNYSSELNVNALELDDSALYLCASSETRNYGYTFGSGTRLTVV.

The chain recombines TRBV28 with TRBJ1-5; tentatively, D is TRBD1 (6 bases). Between the trimmed V and J ends, which lost 7 bases and 7 bases, there was a span of 17 bases. This CDR3 is built from 14 residues. CDR1 and CDR2 (germline): MDHEN, SYDVKM. The CDR3 DNA is TGTGCCAGCACCTACAGGGCCGGGGCGCAGCCCCAGCATTTT. It encodes CASTYRAGAQPQHF.

The genes are TRBV6-4 and TRBJ1-1, with D possibly being TRBD1 (5 bases). The V end was cut by 2 bases, the J end by 0 bases, with 10 bases between. CDR3 size: 15 residues. The germline gives CDR1 MRHNA, CDR2 SNTAGT. The CDR3 DNA is TGTGCCAGCAGTGACCCCGGGACCGTGAACACTGAAGCTTTCTTT. Protein sequence: CASSDPGTVNTEAFF.

The rearrangement uses TRBV7-9 and TRBJ1-2; 8 positions agree with TRBD1. Germline assignment: CDR1 SEHNR and CDR2 FQNEAQ (reference sequence). J lost 2 bases, V lost 5 bases, and 7 bases had no gene match. This CDR3 contains 15 residues. CDR3 protein: CASSVGTGGNYGYTF. Here the CDR3 DNA reads TGTGCCAGCAGCGTAGGGACAGGAGGGAACTATGGCTACACCTTC.

This chain joins TRBV28 and TRBJ1-5, with 10 nucleotides matching TRBD1. CDR3 length equals 16 residues. Germline CDR1 MDHEN, CDR2 SYDVKM. The V gene end was trimmed by 5 bases and the J gene end by 6 bases; junction bases not matched to a gene: 10. This chain's CDR3 is CASSAPGTGDGQPQHF. The CDR3, as DNA: TGTGCCAGCAGTGCCCCCGGGACAGGGGATGGTCAGCCCCAGCATTTT.

This chain connects TRBV30 to TRBJ1-5; D unclear. The CDR3 is made up of 14 amino acids. Germline CDR1 GTSNPN, CDR2 SVGIG (reference sequence). The V and J ends lost 2 bases and 5 bases respectively, with 13 bases between them. The chain's CDR3 is CAWSLVAGDQPQHF. CDR3 sequence (DNA): TGTGCCTGGAGTCTAGTGGCAGGCGATCAGCCCCAGCATTTT.

This clone was seen just once. V usage is TRBV27 and J usage is TRBJ1-1, with D hard to call. Trimming cost V 5 bases and J 0 bases, with 7 bases left between them. From germline, CDR1 is MNHEY and CDR2 SMNVEV (reference sequence). This CDR3 spans 13 amino acids. The CDR3 sequence: CASSTQLNTEAFF. In nucleotides, the CDR3 is TGTGCCAGCAGTACCCAGCTGAACACTGAAGCTTTCTTT.

V usage is TRBV2 and J usage is TRBJ2-7, with no clear D. V lost 0 bases, J lost 1 base, and 10 bases lay in between. Germline V gene lookup returns CDR1 SNHLY and CDR2 FYNNEI. The CDR3 has 15 residues. The CDR3 is CASSEAAAKSYEQYF. CDR3 nucleotide sequence: TGTGCCAGCAGTGAAGCGGCAGCTAAGTCCTACGAGCAGTACTTC.

CDR3 loop: CASSRSRELSGNTIYF. The CDR3 DNA reads TGTGCCAGCAGCCGGTCTAGGGAACTCTCTGGAAACACCATATATTTT. The chain employs TRBV3-1 (or the pseudogene TRBV3-2) and TRBJ1-3, with D hard to call. The germline V and J ends were trimmed by 4 bases and 0 bases, with 13 bases remaining between them. This CDR3 is 16 amino acids long. The V gene's germline CDR1 is LGHDT and CDR2 YNNKEL (reference sequence).

V gene TRBV5-5 combines with J gene TRBJ2-7; weak D call: TRBD1 (6 bases). Trimming stripped 0 bases from V and 6 bases from J, with 13 bases between. Germline values: CDR1 SGHKS, CDR2 YYEKEE (reference sequence). This CDR3 contains 14 residues. The chain's CDR3 is CASSLDRAWGEQYF. CDR3 coding DNA: TGTGCCAGCAGCTTGGACAGGGCCTGGGGCGAGCAGTACTTC.

As for this clone: Other DNA sequences in the sample encode the same CDR3. This chain links TRBV20-1 with TRBJ1-2; D uncertain. The CDR3 is made up of 10 amino acids. Germline-derived CDR1 and CDR2 are DFQATT and SNEGSKA (reference sequence). Trimming left V 5 bases short and J 2 bases short, with 3 bases between. The CDR3 DNA reads as TGCAGTGCTGACAACTATGGCTACACCTTC. It yields the protein CSADNYGYTF.

A single count supports this clone. This sequence joins TRBV7-7 and TRBJ1-2; D is uncertain. The CDR3 is 13 amino acids. Germline V gene lookup returns CDR1 SSHAT and CDR2 FNYEAQ (reference sequence). V lost 5 bases to trimming and J lost 8 bases, with 15 bases between them. The DNA of the CDR3 is TGTGCCAGCAGCCCCCGCGAAAGGGCAGGCTACACCTTC. Translating it yields CASSPRERAGYTF.

The chain recombines TRBV6-2 or TRBV6-3 with TRBJ1-1; TRBD1 matches at 7 bases. Germline V gene data show CDR1 as MNHEY and CDR2 as SVGEGT. J lost 4 bases, V lost 2 bases, and 4 bases had no gene match. The CDR3 consists of 14 residues. The CDR3, as DNA: TGTGCCAGCAGTTACCTACAGGGGCGCACTGAAGCTTTCTTT. Residues: CASSYLQGRTEAFF.

This rearrangement joins TRBV30 to TRBJ1-3, with D possibly being TRBD1 (6 bases). V was clipped by 0 bases and J by 0 bases, with 12 bases between them. CDR3 length: 16 amino acids. Per germline, CDR1 GTSNPN and CDR2 SVGIG (reference sequence). CDR3 in amino acids: CAWSVTGRNSGNTIYF. The CDR3 DNA reads as TGTGCCTGGAGTGTTACAGGGCGAAACTCTGGAAACACCATATATTTT.

V and J are TRBV7-9 and TRBJ1-1; D unclear. Trimming shortened V by 4 bases and J by 0 bases, and 9 bases separated the two germline ends. This CDR3 region has 14 residues. Germline CDR1 is SEHNR and CDR2 is FQNEAQ (reference sequence). The CDR3 DNA reads as TGTGCCAGCAGCTCCGCGGAGATGAACACTGAAGCTTTCTTT. Residues: CASSSAEMNTEAFF.

This clone was seen only once. CDR3 nucleotide sequence: TGTGCCAGCAGCTGGACTCGTACAGGGGATAGGGGCTACACCTTC. Its protein is CASSWTRTGDRGYTF. The chain is built from TRBV5-4 and TRBJ1-2, with 7 positions matching TRBD1. This CDR3 contains 15 residues. Germline V lookup: CDR1 SGHNT, CDR2 YYREEE (reference sequence). V gave up 3 bases and J gave up 8 bases; unmatched junction bases: 13.

The chain joins TRBV20-1 to TRBJ1-6; D gene ambiguous. CDR1 and CDR2 (germline): DFQATT, SNEGSKA (reference sequence). Trimming cost V 3 bases and J 12 bases, with 9 bases left between them. There are 11 residues in the CDR3. DNA for the CDR3: TGCAGTGCTAGCGGACGGGGACCCCTCCACTTT. It is translated as CSASGRGPLHF.

In its sample, this clone was seen a few times. The chain is built from TRBV27 and TRBJ2-7; either TRBD1 or TRBD2 may fit D (6 bases each). Germline V gene lookup returns CDR1 MNHEY and CDR2 SMNVEV (reference sequence). The CDR3 has 13 residues. V was clipped by 3 bases and J by 6 bases, with 12 bases between them. CDR3 nucleotide sequence: TGTGCCAGCAGTTTCCGGGGGCGATCCGAGCAGTACTTC. This sequence encodes CASSFRGRSEQYF.

Written as DNA, the CDR3 is TGTGCCAGTAGTAAGCCTGGGGGGCGAACCGGGGAGCTGTTTTTT. Protein product: CASSKPGGRTGELFF. This rearrangement joins TRBV19 to TRBJ2-2, with D perhaps being TRBD1 or TRBD2 (6 bases each). The CDR3 has 15 residues. Trimming pared 4 bases from V and 5 bases from J, leaving 14 bases between. The germline gives CDR1 LNHDA, CDR2 SQIVND (reference sequence).

The V and J genes are TRBV6-5 and TRBJ1-2; D remains unclear. CDR3 length: 13 residues. Deletions cut 2 bases from V and 7 bases from J, with 11 bases between. Looked up from germline, CDR1 is MNHEY and CDR2 is SVGAGI. The CDR3 loop reads CASSYGQRIGYTF. CDR3 in DNA: TGTGCCAGCAGTTACGGGCAGAGGATTGGCTACACCTTC.

This sequence joins TRBV27 and TRBJ1-2, with D possibly TRBD1 on 6 matching bases. The CDR3 contains 14 residues. CDR1 is MNHEY, CDR2 SMNVEV, per germline (reference sequence). Trimming shortened V by 5 bases and J by 2 bases, and 12 bases separated the two germline ends. For the CDR3, the DNA is TGTGCCAGCAGTGCCGGGACACTCAACTATGGCTACACCTTC. It specifies CASSAGTLNYGYTF.

Only one count was recorded for this clone. The genes are TRBV9 and TRBJ2-1, with D uncertain. Germline CDR1 reads SGDLS; CDR2 reads YYNGEE. The length of the CDR3 is 13 residues. The V end was cut by 0 bases, the J end by 4 bases, with 5 bases between. The CDR3 is CASSVDFYNEQFF. DNA for the CDR3: TGTGCCAGCAGCGTAGACTTTTACAATGAGCAGTTCTTC.

About this clone itself: The junction departs from germline at one end; a sequencing error may be responsible. This chain uses TRBV18 with TRBJ1-1; D not certain. The CDR3 totals 15 residues. CDR1 is KGHSH and CDR2 is LQKENI in the germline V gene. CDR3 nucleotide sequence: TGTGCCAGCTCACCAGCGGACCGTGTGAATACTGAAGCTTTCTTT. This translates into CASSPADRVNTEAFF. Full variable domain (outside the CDR3, taken from reference TRBV18 and TRBJ1-1): NAGVMQNPRHLVRRRGQEARLRCSPMKGHSHVYWYRQLPEEGLKFMVYLQKENIIDESGMPKERFSAEFPKEGPSILRIQQVVRGDSAAYFCASSPADRVNTEAFFGQGTRLTVV.